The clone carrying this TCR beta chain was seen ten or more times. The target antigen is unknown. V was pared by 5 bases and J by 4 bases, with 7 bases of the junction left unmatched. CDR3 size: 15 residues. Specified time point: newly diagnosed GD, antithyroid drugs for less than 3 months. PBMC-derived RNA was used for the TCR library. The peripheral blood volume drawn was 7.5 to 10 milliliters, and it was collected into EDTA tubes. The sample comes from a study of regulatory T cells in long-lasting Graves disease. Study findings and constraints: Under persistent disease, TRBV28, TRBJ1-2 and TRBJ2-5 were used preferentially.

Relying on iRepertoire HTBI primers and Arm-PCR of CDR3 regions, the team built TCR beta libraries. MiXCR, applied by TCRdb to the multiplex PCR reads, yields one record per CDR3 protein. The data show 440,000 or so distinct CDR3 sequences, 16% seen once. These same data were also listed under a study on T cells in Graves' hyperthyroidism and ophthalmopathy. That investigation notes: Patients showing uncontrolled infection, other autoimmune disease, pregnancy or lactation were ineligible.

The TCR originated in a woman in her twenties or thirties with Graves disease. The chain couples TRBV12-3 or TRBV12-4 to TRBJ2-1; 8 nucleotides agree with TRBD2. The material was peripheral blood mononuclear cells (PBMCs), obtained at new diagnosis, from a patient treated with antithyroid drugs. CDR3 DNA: TGTGCCAGCAGTGTTAGCGGGACCGAATACAATGAGCAGTTCTTC. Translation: CASSVSGTEYNEQFF.